Listed here are 30 T cell receptor beta chains from one sample, sequenced in a study of molecular identifiers for immune sequencing clone quantification. TCRdb analysed the PCR reads with MiXCR anew, one entry per CDR3 protein. Of under 600,000 distinct CDR3 sequences in the sample, about 22% were seen once. Source material: naive CD8+ T cells from blood, with Jurkat cell RNA spiked in. Sample subset: FACS-sorted CD8+CD4-CCR7+CD45RA+ naive T cells. The receptors stem from a human donor in good health. Some libraries in this study had Jurkat cell RNA spiked in.

This clonotype was recorded many times. The CDR3 is CASSLTGRRTDTQYF. The CDR3, as DNA: TGTGCCAGCAGTTTAACAGGGAGACGGACAGATACGCAGTATTTT. The chain combines TRBV28 with TRBJ2-3; D possibly corresponds to TRBD1 (6 bases). Germline lookup yields CDR1 MDHEN and CDR2 SYDVKM. V was clipped by 2 bases and J by 3 bases, with 12 bases between them. CDR3 size: 15 residues.

As regards this clonotype: A much larger clone differs by one base, so this may be a read error. The chain links TRBV25-1 to TRBJ2-1; D uncertain. There are 16 residues in the CDR3. Germline lookup yields CDR1 MGHDK and CDR2 SYGVNS. The CDR3 sequence: CASNESWGSSYNEQFF. CDR3 coding DNA: TGTGCCAGCAATGAATCTTGGGGTTCTTCCTACAATGAGCAGTTCTTC.

This chain uses TRBV4-1 with TRBJ2-3; D is undetermined. V was cut by 2 bases and J by 0 bases, with 15 bases left in between. This CDR3 is 17 amino acids long. CDR1 and CDR2 (germline): MGHRA, YSYEKL. This chain's CDR3 is CASSQSPSAPSTDTQYF. Written as DNA, the CDR3 is TGCGCCAGCAGCCAAAGTCCCAGCGCCCCTAGCACAGATACGCAGTATTTT.

The J gene is TRBJ2-7, the V gene TRBV4-2; D is possibly TRBD2 (5 bases). V lost 1 base, J lost 7 bases, and 14 bases lay in between. The CDR3 length is 14 residues. Germline CDR1 is LGHNA and CDR2 is YNFKEQ. The DNA of the CDR3 is TGTGCCAGCAGCCAAGCAACGAGGGTTGAGGAGCAGTACTTC. Translated, it gives CASSQATRVEEQYF.

This clonotype showed up just a few times. The rearrangement links TRBV12-3 or TRBV12-4 to TRBJ2-3; no clear D gene. Trimming took off 3 bases at V and 2 bases at J, with 9 bases between the two ends. CDR3 length: 14 amino acids. This CDR3 reads CASSFPITTDTQYF. As DNA, the CDR3 is TGTGCCAGCAGTTTTCCCATTACCACAGATACGCAGTATTTT.

This clonotype was found once. This clone may be a read error of a much larger clone one base away. This chain joins TRBV28 and TRBJ2-7, with D possibly TRBD1 on 5 matching bases. Trimming removed 8 bases at V and 2 bases at J, with 13 bases between. The V gene's germline CDR1 is MDHEN and CDR2 SYDVKM. This CDR3 has 13 amino acids. The CDR3 coding sequence is TGTGCCAGCGTTCCAGGGCTAGCCTACGAGCAGTACTTC. It encodes CASVPGLAYEQYF.

This clonotype has only a few counts. J is TRBJ2-2 and V is TRBV24-1, with 10 nucleotides matching TRBD2. Germline V lookup: CDR1 KGHDR, CDR2 SFDVKD. The CDR3 spans 17 residues. Losses at the gene ends were 7 bases for V and 2 bases for J; bases not matched to a gene: 9. The CDR3: CATRGSGRATNTGELFF. In DNA form, the CDR3 reads TGTGCCACCAGAGGAAGCGGGAGGGCCACAAACACCGGGGAGCTGTTTTTT.

This chain links TRBV6-4 with TRBJ2-2, with TRBD2 matching 10 bases. The V and J ends lost 0 bases and 4 bases, in that order; junction bases with no gene match: 5. This CDR3 region has 17 residues. Germline loops: CDR1 MRHNA, CDR2 SNTAGT. The CDR3 reads CASSDSPLAGATGELFF. The DNA for the CDR3 is TGTGCCAGCAGTGACTCCCCTCTAGCGGGAGCCACCGGGGAGCTGTTTTTT.

This chain uses TRBV4-1 with TRBJ2-5; D is unclear. Deletions cut 1 base from V and 2 bases from J, with 11 bases between. Per the germline V gene, CDR1 is MGHRA and CDR2 is YSYEKL. This CDR3 is built from 15 residues. The CDR3 region has the DNA TGCGCCAGCAGCCAAGGAGCCACCTCTCAAGAGACCCAGTACTTC. Its protein product is CASSQGATSQETQYF.

CDR3 loop: CASRSGANTGELFF. DNA for the CDR3: TGCGCCAGCAGGTCCGGGGCCAACACCGGGGAGCTGTTTTTT. The rearrangement uses TRBV4-3 and TRBJ2-2; D possibly uses TRBD1 or TRBD2 (5 bases each). Trimming removed 6 bases from V and 2 bases from J, with 10 bases in between. Germline CDR1 LGHNA, CDR2 YSLEER. This CDR3 is 14 amino acids long.

In this sample, this clonotype turned up many times. V and J are TRBV5-1 and TRBJ2-5; D gene unclear. Trimming left V 0 bases short and J 5 bases short, with 8 bases between. CDR1 and CDR2 (germline): SGHRS, YFSETQ. The CDR3 has 13 amino acids. This chain's CDR3 is CASSLGTDETQYF. Written as DNA, the CDR3 is TGCGCCAGCAGCTTGGGTACGGACGAGACCCAGTACTTC.

The sample holds a few counts of this clonotype. J is TRBJ1-1 and V is TRBV7-9, with TRBD1 identical over 8 bases. Germline CDR1 SEHNR, CDR2 FQNEAQ (reference sequence). V lost 5 bases to trimming and J lost 1 base; unmatched junction nucleotides: 6. This CDR3 comprises 15 residues. The CDR3 DNA sequence: TGTGCCAGCAGCCGTTCCGGACAGGGGAACACTGAAGCTTTCTTT. Residues: CASSRSGQGNTEAFF.

This clonotype was counted ten times or more. The chain couples TRBV2 to TRBJ1-1; the match to TRBD1 covers 9 bases. With V trimmed by 0 bases and J by 2 bases, 4 bases remained unmatched. CDR1 is SNHLY and CDR2 is FYNNEI in the germline V gene. This CDR3 region has 16 residues. The CDR3 DNA sequence: TGTGCCAGCAGTGAAGCACAGGGGGCGGTCAACACTGAAGCTTTCTTT. Amino acid sequence: CASSEAQGAVNTEAFF.

A remark on this clonotype: It is likely a read error, because the conserved phenylalanine at the end of the CDR3 is missing. The CDR3 here is CASRRAYNEQFL. The CDR3 DNA reads TGTGCCAGCAGGCGGGCTTACAATGAGCAGTTCCTC. The rearrangement joins TRBV27 to TRBJ2-1; D is possibly TRBD2 (5 bases). The CDR3 has 12 residues. Per the germline V gene, CDR1 is MNHEY and CDR2 is SMNVEV (reference sequence). The V gene lost 6 bases and the J gene lost 4 bases, with 7 bases spanning the gap.

The rearrangement links TRBV4-1 to TRBJ2-2, with 10 bases matching TRBD1. Germline V gene lookup returns CDR1 MGHRA and CDR2 YSYEKL. This CDR3 is 18 amino acids long. J gave up 0 bases and V 4 bases, and 8 bases lay outside the gene matches. The CDR3 region has the DNA TGCGCCAGCAGCCTTCGGACCGGGACAGGGGCGAACACCGGGGAGCTGTTTTTT. Translating it yields CASSLRTGTGANTGELFF.

Concerning this clonotype: A much larger clone lies one base from this, so it may be a read error. The chain combines TRBV20-1 with TRBJ2-7; 7 bases fit TRBD1. This CDR3 region has 16 residues. CDR1 and CDR2 (germline): DFQATT, SNEGSKA (reference sequence). The CDR3 DNA reads as TGCTGTGCTACAGACCCGGACAGGACCAGCTCCTACGAGCAGTACTTC. Amino acids: CCATDPDRTSSYEQYF.

This clonotype has only a few counts. The chain has TRBV13 and TRBJ2-3; 8 bases agree with TRBD1. The length of the CDR3 is 16 residues. V shed 4 bases and J 0 bases; nucleotides not matched to a gene: 6. In germline, CDR1 is PRHDT, CDR2 FYEKMQ (reference sequence). The CDR3 region is CASSWGDRSSTDTQYF. CDR3 bases: TGTGCCAGCAGCTGGGGGGACAGGTCTAGCACAGATACGCAGTATTTT.

This clonotype came up a few times. The J gene is TRBJ2-5, the V gene TRBV2; the match to TRBD2 covers 8 bases. The germline V gene encodes CDR1 SNHLY and CDR2 FYNNEI. The CDR3 is 15 amino acids. The ends lost 6 bases at V and 5 bases at J; junction bases unmatched: 11. In DNA, the CDR3 is TGTGCCAGCAGCCCGGGGGGCGGGGGGTATGAGACCCAGTACTTC. The encoded protein is CASSPGGGGYETQYF.

This clonotype was seen a handful of times. V usage is TRBV5-4 and J usage is TRBJ2-1; D might be TRBD1 or TRBD2, each matching 7 bases. The CDR3 covers 12 residues. Per the germline V gene, CDR1 is SGHNT and CDR2 is YYREEE (reference sequence). The V and J ends lost 6 bases and 10 bases respectively, with 14 bases between them. CDR3 bases: TGTGCCAGCATGGGACAGCGGGGCGAGCAGTTCTTC. Residues: CASMGQRGEQFF. Using reference TRBV5-4 and TRBJ2-1 for the parts outside the CDR3, the full variable domain is ETGVTQSPTHLIKTRGQQVTLRCSSQSGHNTVSWYQQALGQGPQFIFQYYREEENGRGNFPPRFSGLQFPNYSSELNVNALELDDSALYLCASMGQRGEQFFGPGTRLTVL.

This clonotype was recorded many times. The V call is TRBV20-1, the J call TRBJ2-5, with 11 bases fitting TRBD2. The junction had 13 bases not matched to a gene; V was cut back by 4 bases and J by 6 bases. The CDR3 is 16 amino acids. Germline V lookup: CDR1 DFQATT, CDR2 SNEGSKA (reference sequence). CDR3 loop: CSAKGLAGGRGQTQYF. The CDR3 DNA follows: TGCAGTGCTAAGGGGCTAGCGGGGGGCCGGGGGCAGACCCAGTACTTC.

Concerning this clonotype: A much bigger clone sits one base away, suggesting this may be a read error. This chain uses TRBV7-3 with TRBJ1-4; 7 positions match TRBD1. The length of the CDR3 is 17 residues. Germline V gene sequence: CDR1 SGHTA, CDR2 FQGTGA. The CDR3 here is CASSSNPGQSTNEKPFF. In DNA form, the CDR3 reads TGTGCCAGCAGCTCAAATCCGGGACAGTCAACTAATGAAAAACCGTTTTTT.

The genes are TRBV15 and TRBJ1-5; D unresolved. The germline gives CDR1 LNHNV, CDR2 YYDKDF (reference sequence). Trimming removed 1 base at V and 4 bases at J, with 17 bases between. CDR3 length: 17 amino acids. This CDR3 reads CATSRAGSGGANQPQHF. In DNA form, the CDR3 reads TGTGCCACCAGCAGAGCGGGATCCGGCGGCGCAAATCAGCCCCAGCATTTT.

Only a few counts were recorded for this clonotype. The chain has TRBV19 and TRBJ2-3; TRBD2 aligns across 13 bases. The length of the CDR3 is 16 residues. Unmatched junction bases numbered 10, after V lost 7 bases and J lost 6 bases. Germline V gene sequence: CDR1 LNHDA, CDR2 SQIVND (reference sequence). The CDR3, as DNA: TGTGCCAGTAACATACTAGCGGGAGGGCCTGGGGATACGCAGTATTTT. Amino acid sequence: CASNILAGGPGDTQYF.

The chain combines TRBV7-2 with TRBJ1-6, with D unresolved. This CDR3 is built from 13 residues. Germline loops: CDR1 SGHTA, CDR2 FQGNSA. V was cut by 4 bases and J by 4 bases, with 5 bases left in between. The CDR3 bases are TGTGCCAGCAGCTCGGCGTATAATTCACCCCTCCACTTT. It translates to CASSSAYNSPLHF. Looking up the rest from reference TRBV7-2 and TRBJ1-6 gives the full variable domain: GAGVSQSPSNKVTEKGKDVELRCDPISGHTALYWYRQSLGQGLEFLIYFQGNSAPDKSGLPSDRFSAERTGGSVSTLTIQRTQQEDSAVYLCASSSAYNSPLHFGNGTRLTVT.

The rearrangement joins TRBV9 to TRBJ2-3, with 9 bases lining up with TRBD1. The trim removed 4 bases at V and 5 bases at J, leaving 11 bases unmatched. The CDR3 extends over 16 amino acids. Germline V gives CDR1 SGDLS, CDR2 YYNGEE. CDR3 loop: CASSPPGQGIVDTQYF. CDR3 DNA: TGTGCCAGCAGCCCACCGGGACAGGGAATTGTAGATACGCAGTATTTT.

The V gene is TRBV27, the J gene TRBJ2-5; D remains ambiguous. CDR3 length: 14 residues. Germline V gene lookup returns CDR1 MNHEY and CDR2 SMNVEV (reference sequence). Trimming took off 4 bases at V and 9 bases at J, with 18 bases between the two ends. CDR3 loop: CASSSIPIRSAQYF. For the CDR3, the DNA is TGTGCCAGCAGTTCCATCCCAATTAGGTCTGCCCAGTACTTC.

With regard to this clonotype: One base away lies a much larger clone, so this may be a sequencing read error. The V call is TRBV7-9, the J call TRBJ2-3, with D perhaps given as TRBD1 or TRBD2 (5 bases each). Germline CDR1 reads SEHNR; CDR2 reads FQNEAQ (reference sequence). CDR3 length: 14 residues. The germline V and J ends were trimmed by 8 bases and 6 bases, with 18 bases remaining between them. CDR3 coding DNA: TGTGCCAGCGGCCCCGCCGGGGCGCGGGATACGCAGTATTTT. Translating gives CASGPAGARDTQYF.

The CDR3 DNA sequence: TGCGCCAGCTCCCTCAGGATCGAAAACAATGAGCAGTTCTTC. Translation: CASSLRIENNEQFF. The chain uses TRBV5-1 and TRBJ2-1; D remains unclear. Germline CDR1 SGHRS, CDR2 YFSETQ. The CDR3 consists of 14 residues. V lost 7 bases, J lost 5 bases, and 16 bases lay in between.

This clonotype was counted many times. The V and J genes are TRBV5-4 and TRBJ1-1, with TRBD1 identical over 10 bases. CDR1 is SGHNT, CDR2 YYREEE, per germline (reference sequence). V shed 4 bases, J shed 4 bases, and the junction held 4 bases outside the gene matches. The CDR3 is made up of 14 amino acids. This CDR3 is CASSGDRGPTEAFF. The CDR3 DNA follows: TGTGCCAGCAGCGGGGACAGGGGCCCCACTGAAGCTTTCTTT.

Note on this clonotype: This could be a read error, since a much larger clone is one nucleotide away. This chain links TRBV20-1 with TRBJ2-4; D is uncertain. This CDR3 has 14 residues. In germline, CDR1 is DFQATT, CDR2 SNEGSKA (reference sequence). Trimming left V 6 bases short and J 3 bases short, with 15 bases between. The CDR3 region is CSASGDSGKNIQYF. In nucleotides, the CDR3 is TGCAGTGCCAGTGGGGATTCGGGCAAAAACATTCAGTACTTC.